This T cell receptor (beta chain) appears in the sequencing data of a study of blood T cell repertoires in COVID-19. This table comes from immunoSEQ multiplex PCR, and its TCRdb copy is limited to in-frame clones, with some not included. The sample yields about 310,000 clones, about nine tenths seen once. Donors of Cohort 3 who recovered were those that had two negative PCRs, clearance, or symptom resolution. The sequenced sample was PBMCs or T cells enriched from blood (not recorded which). The sequence came from a woman between 35 and 50 years old who had recovered from COVID-19.

CDR3 DNA sequence: TGTGCCAGTAGCGGATCTGGGACAGGGTACCGGAGCAATCAGCCCCAGCATTTT. Its protein is CASSGSGTGYRSNQPQHF. The rearrangement joins TRBV19 to TRBJ1-5, with TRBD1 matching 9 bases. The ends lost 6 bases at V and 1 base at J; junction bases unmatched: 13. Germline CDR1 LNHDA, CDR2 SQIVND (reference sequence). CDR3 size: 18 residues.